This paragraph covers one TCR beta chain sequence. The target antigen is unknown. These data come from a study of T cell responses to AZD1222 COVID-19 vaccine. Findings of the study overall: White British ancestry dominated among donors, who included more females, and clonal diversity was possibly underestimated. Elevations in Spike-specific TCR breadth and depth followed administration of two AZD1222 doses.

Generated by immunoSEQ multiplex PCR, the TCRdb table keeps only in-frame clones and is missing some. The sample shows some 190,000 clones, around 89% of them seen only once. The CDR3 runs 17 residues. Germline V gives CDR1 SEHNR, CDR2 FQNEAQ (reference sequence). J was trimmed by 4 bases and V by 1 base; bases with no gene match: 4. This clonotype originated in an adult in good health. The sample in question was peripheral blood, obtained on day 0 of AZD1222 vaccination. This rearrangement joins TRBV7-9 to TRBJ2-3, with 14 bases aligning to TRBD2. The CDR3 here is CASSLGLAGGPADTQYF. The CDR3, as DNA: TGTGCCAGCAGCTTAGGACTAGCGGGGGGGCCAGCAGATACGCAGTATTTT.